The 9 T cell receptor beta chains in this list originate from one sample, sequenced in a study of blood T cell repertoires in COVID-19. Assay: immunoSEQ multiplex PCR; the TCRdb copy retains only in-frame clones and omits some. The repertoire holds roughly 370,000 clones, with about 83% as singletons. The source material was PBMCs or T cells enriched from blood (not recorded which). These receptors were obtained from a woman between 45 and 65 years old who had recovered from COVID-19.

The chain couples TRBV2 to TRBJ1-3; D is undetermined. Germline V gene sequence: CDR1 SNHLY, CDR2 FYNNEI. V lost 7 bases to trimming and J lost 5 bases, with 24 bases between them. The CDR3 is 17 residues long. The DNA of the CDR3 is TGTGCCAGCATCGACGGTCCTACCGACTACCCCCGAAACACCATATATTTT. Translating it yields CASIDGPTDYPRNTIYF.

The genes are TRBV18 and TRBJ1-1; tentative D call: TRBD1 (5 bases). This CDR3 contains 14 residues. Trimming pared 5 bases from V and 1 base from J, leaving 11 bases between. The germline V gene has CDR1 KGHSH and CDR2 LQKENI. The CDR3 loop reads CASSEMTENTEAFF. In DNA, the CDR3 is TGTGCCAGCTCAGAAATGACAGAGAACACTGAAGCTTTCTTT.

The chain joins TRBV7-9 to TRBJ1-4, with D possibly matching TRBD1 (6 bases). The V gene lost 2 bases and the J gene lost 4 bases, with 14 bases spanning the gap. Germline CDR1 reads SEHNR; CDR2 reads FQNEAQ (reference sequence). The CDR3 sequence is 16 residues long. The CDR3, as DNA: TGTGCCAGCAGCTTAAGTGGTGGACAGCGTAATGAAAAACTGTTTTTT. It specifies CASSLSGGQRNEKLFF.

V gene TRBV18 combines with J gene TRBJ2-5; 8 bases are shared with TRBD2. Germline trimming cut 3 bases from V and 2 bases from J; bases unmatched to any gene: 8. Germline V gene sequence: CDR1 KGHSH, CDR2 LQKENI. This CDR3 region has 16 residues. The CDR3 DNA follows: TGTGCCAGCTCACCGCTATTGGGACTAGAGCAAGAGACCCAGTACTTC. Residues: CASSPLLGLEQETQYF.

This chain connects TRBV30 to TRBJ1-1; 8 bases are shared with TRBD1. V was pared by 5 bases and J by 5 bases, with 7 bases of the junction left unmatched. Germline lookup yields CDR1 GTSNPN and CDR2 SVGIG (reference sequence). The CDR3 extends over 13 amino acids. CDR3 in amino acids: CAWETGAGTEAFF. DNA for the CDR3: TGTGCCTGGGAGACAGGGGCGGGGACTGAAGCTTTCTTT.

This clone was seen a handful of times. The chain joins TRBV4-1 to TRBJ2-1, with 8 bases aligning to TRBD1. V lost 3 bases and J lost 2; bases outside the gene matches: 3. The CDR3 sequence is 15 residues long. Germline V gene lookup returns CDR1 MGHRA and CDR2 YSYEKL. CDR3 nucleotide sequence: TGCGCCAGCAGCCATATACAGGGGGCCTACAATGAGCAGTTCTTC. It yields the protein CASSHIQGAYNEQFF.

The chain has TRBV20-1 and TRBJ2-7, with a tentative D call TRBD1 (6 bases). Per germline, CDR1 DFQATT and CDR2 SNEGSKA (reference sequence). The CDR3 contains 13 residues. Trimming cost V 3 bases and J 0 bases, with 9 bases left between them. The CDR3 DNA reads as TGCAGTGCTAGTGGACAGAGCTCCTACGAGCAGTACTTC. Translated, it gives CSASGQSSYEQYF.

V gene TRBV27 combines with J gene TRBJ2-7, with 7 bases aligning to TRBD1. This CDR3 has 16 residues. Germline V gives CDR1 MNHEY, CDR2 SMNVEV (reference sequence). The junction had 7 bases not matched to a gene; V was cut back by 0 bases and J by 2 bases. In DNA, the CDR3 is TGTGCCAGCAGTTTATCGAGGGCAGGGGGAACCTACGAGCAGTACTTC. This translates into CASSLSRAGGTYEQYF.

The rearrangement joins TRBV7-2 to TRBJ1-6; 7 bases are a match to TRBD1. Losses at the gene ends were 1 base for V and 7 bases for J; bases not matched to a gene: 10. The CDR3 covers 17 residues. Per the germline V gene, CDR1 is SGHTA and CDR2 is FQGNSA. The CDR3 region is CASSLGVSDRANSPLHF. The CDR3 nucleotides are TGTGCCAGCAGCTTAGGAGTGAGCGACAGGGCAAATTCACCCCTCCACTTT. The full variable domain, in which reference TRBV7-2 and TRBJ1-6 provide the parts outside the CDR3, is GAGVSQSPSNKVTEKGKDVELRCDPISGHTALYWYRQSLGQGLEFLIYFQGNSAPDKSGLPSDRFSAERTGGSVSTLTIQRTQQEDSAVYLCASSLGVSDRANSPLHFGNGTRLTVT.